This TCR beta chain comes out of a study of blood T cell repertoires in COVID-19. Trimming at V came to 3 bases and at J to 0 bases, leaving 12 bases not matched to a gene. CDR3 length: 18 amino acids. The germline V gene has CDR1 SGHAT and CDR2 FQNNGV. In the authors' workflow: The authors estimated nucleated cell counts from reference gene primer amplification. TCRdb keeps only in-frame clones here, not all; method: immunoSEQ multiplex PCR. The DNA was the basis for D and trimming; V, J and clone size are from that table. In the table there are hundreds of thousands of clones, around 87% of which are singletons.

The chain recombines TRBV11-2 with TRBJ2-7; 9 nucleotides agree with TRBD2. The sequence came from a man aged 65-85 years with acute or convalescent COVID-19. The sample taken for sequencing was peripheral blood. The CDR3: CASSLLIKRLAVSYEQYF. CDR3 sequence (DNA): TGTGCCAGCAGCTTGCTAATCAAACGACTAGCGGTCTCCTACGAGCAGTACTTC.